The entry that follows covers one T cell receptor beta chain sequence. This sample is drawn from a study of human T cells and chemical hapten exposure. Study background: For the approximately 23-week duration of the study, patients were given weekly doses of diphenylcyclopropenone on the scalp. The upper back received 0.01% DPC by patch testing, with results read at 6 days.

Time point specified: patch test 1, 2 weeks after DPC sensitization. This sample's treatment: therapeutic diphenylcyclopropenone sensitization with weekly scalp DPC. Whole blood that had not been fractionated was the source of extracted total RNA. TCRdb processed the RACE reads anew with MiXCR; each CDR3 protein has one entry. The profile shows around 71,000 distinct CDR3 sequences, 9.8% of them singletons. CDR3 length: 15 residues. With 4 bases clipped from V and 5 bases from J, the junction kept 6 bases outside the gene matches. CDR1 and CDR2 (germline): SGHNT, YYREEE (reference sequence). The TCR comes from a woman aged 40 to 55 with alopecia areata. Some clones in this sample may be carry-over from other donors' samples. The V and J genes are TRBV5-4 and TRBJ2-3, with 11 positions matching TRBD2. Source: whole blood, taken in connection with sensitization to the hapten diphenylcyclopropenone (DPC). In DNA, the CDR3 is TGTGCCAGCAGCCGTAGCGGGGGGGCGGAAGATACGCAGTATTTT. Translating gives CASSRSGGAEDTQYF.